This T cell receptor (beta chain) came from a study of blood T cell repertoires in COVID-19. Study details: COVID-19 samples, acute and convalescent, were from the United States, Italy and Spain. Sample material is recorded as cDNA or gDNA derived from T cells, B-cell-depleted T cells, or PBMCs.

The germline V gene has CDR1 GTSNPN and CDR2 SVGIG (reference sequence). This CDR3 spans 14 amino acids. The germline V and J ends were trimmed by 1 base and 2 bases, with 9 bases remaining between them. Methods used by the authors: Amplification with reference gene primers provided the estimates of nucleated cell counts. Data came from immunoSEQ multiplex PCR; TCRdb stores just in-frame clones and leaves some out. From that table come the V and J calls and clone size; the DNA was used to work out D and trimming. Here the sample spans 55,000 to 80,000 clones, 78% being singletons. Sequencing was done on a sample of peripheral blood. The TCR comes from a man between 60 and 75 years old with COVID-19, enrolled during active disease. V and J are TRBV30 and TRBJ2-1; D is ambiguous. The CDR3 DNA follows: TGTGCCTGGAGTGAGATAGACACCTACAATGAGCAGTTCTTC. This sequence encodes CAWSEIDTYNEQFF.